The 2 T cell receptor beta chains in this list originate from one sample, sequenced in a study of Ad26.COV2.S vaccination and SARS-CoV-2 variants. The assay was immunoSEQ multiplex PCR, and TCRdb's table has in-frame clones only and misses some. Seen here are about 350,000 clones, about 87% observed once, and the top ten hold 6.4%. Specified treatment: about 20 received Ad26.COV2.S at low or high dose, single or two shots; about 5 received placebo; per-sample allocation not given. The samples were gathered on day 63 after the first injection of vaccine or placebo. Source: peripheral blood, taken in a trial of Ad26.COV2.S vaccine versus placebo. These TCRs come from a person aged 18-60 years who received the Ad26.COV2.S COVID-19 vaccine or a placebo.

This chain links TRBV7-3 with TRBJ2-2, with D unclear. The V end lost 4 bases, the J end lost 5 bases, and 5 bases lay between the germline ends. The CDR3 is made up of 12 amino acids. The germline gives CDR1 SGHTA, CDR2 FQGTGA. The CDR3 region has the DNA TGTGCCAGCAGCTGGAGTACCGGGGAGCTGTTTTTT. This gives the protein CASSWSTGELFF. The whole variable domain, filled in from reference TRBV7-3 and TRBJ2-2, reads GAGVSQTPSNKVTEKGKYVELRCDPISGHTALYWYRQSLGQGPEFLIYFQGTGAADDSGLPNDRFFAVRPEGSVSTLKIQRTERGDSAVYLCASSWSTGELFFGEGSRLTVL.

The V call is TRBV9, the J call TRBJ1-4; weak D call: TRBD1 (6 bases). CDR3 length: 15 residues. CDR1 is SGDLS and CDR2 is YYNGEE in the germline V gene. Trimming left V 3 bases short and J 3 bases short, with 12 bases between. CDR3 loop: CASSALQGPNEKLFF. In nucleotides, the CDR3 is TGTGCCAGCAGCGCCTTACAGGGACCTAATGAAAAACTGTTTTTT.